Sequencing of this T cell receptor (beta chain) was carried out in a study of shared clonotypes between healthy human individuals. Naivety among CD8 cells was defined by CD45RO negativity and positive CCR7 selection, thereby excluding terminally differentiated effector memory CD45RA+ cells. Donors were healthy HIV-negative adults without recently reported acute infections or vaccinations. Worth noting for this clone: Antigen unknown.

Study results and limitations: Approximately 4.6% of naive CD4 clonotypes were common to a handful of donors.

The method was immunoSEQ multiplex PCR; TCRdb's version includes in-frame clones alone and lacks a portion of them. The sample yields some 2.1 million clones, approximately 94% seen once. V lost 3 bases and J lost 6, with 6 bases in between. The germline V gene encodes CDR1 MNHEY and CDR2 SVGAGI. The CDR3 is 12 amino acids. The rearrangement links TRBV6-5 to TRBJ1-5; the D is unclear. The clonotype was recovered from a man between 18 and 29 years old in good health. The sample consisted of naive CD8+ T cells sorted from blood. The CDR3 region has the DNA TGTGCCAGCAGTTATGGGGTTCAGCCCCAGCATTTT. Protein: CASSYGVQPQHF.